The subject of this entry is one T cell receptor beta chain. No antigen is known for it. With V trimmed by 5 bases and J by 0 bases, 4 bases remained unmatched. Germline V gene sequence: CDR1 SEHNR, CDR2 FQNEAQ (reference sequence). CDR3 length: 15 residues. The data were obtained in a study of cytomegalovirus exposure and HLA in healthy donors. Study findings and constraints: Equally common other TCR beta chains were less clonally expanded than HLA-associated ones, a later analysis found. V- and J-gene trimming of TCR beta was linked (in a later analysis) to a missense DCLRE1C variant. An analysis that came later showed most CMV-associated TCR beta chains appearing HLA-restricted. In a later analysis, at a false discovery rate of 0.05, under 20,000 TCR beta sequences were associated with HLA alleles.

PCR involved 60 Vbeta and 13 Jbeta primers. Some clones are missing from TCRdb's copy, which holds only in-frame ones; the method was immunoSEQ multiplex PCR. This sample has around 150,000 clones; about 72% occur once, and the top ten carry around 4.2%. The TCR originated in a man between 60 and 75 years old in good health and CMV-seronegative. The chain carries TRBV7-9 and TRBJ2-7; 10 bases line up with TRBD2. The sequenced material came from PBMCs. The chain's CDR3 is CASSPRTSGSYEQYF. Written as DNA, the CDR3 is TGTGCCAGCAGCCCGAGGACTAGCGGCTCCTACGAGCAGTACTTC.